A selection of T cell receptor beta chains follows, all from one sample in a study of blood T cells in healthy people across ages. TCRdb reanalysed the 5' RACE reads using MiXCR and keeps one entry per CDR3 protein. The sample has over a million distinct CDR3 sequences, approximately 59% seen once. The specimen sequenced was blood. These receptors were collected from a man younger than 30 in good health. The conserved cysteine and the conserved F or W are not part of the CDR3 here.

cdr3_length j_call v_call cdr3_aa
13 TRBJ1-5 TRBV4-3 ASSLGHNSNQPQH
14 TRBJ2-1 TRBV14 ASSQETGLGGWEQF
13 TRBJ2-5 TRBV18 ASVSGTGWQETQY
11 TRBJ2-1 TRBV3-1 ASSGGLADEQF
12 TRBJ2-3 TRBV20-1 SASWGPRTDTQY
14 TRBJ1-4 TRBV21-1 ASSTTGSRGNEKLF
13 TRBJ1-2 TRBV7-9 ASSSPGHNRPGYT
15 TRBJ2-3 TRBV12-3/TRBV12-4 ASSGLAGVFSTDTQY
13 TRBJ2-7 TRBV4-1 ASSQGQGAWNEQY
14 TRBJ2-1 TRBV28 ASSLSFTSGGNEQF
14 NA TRBV6-1 ASSDAGTGMSYEQY
13 TRBJ1-2 TRBV6-2/TRBV6-3 ASIESRIANYGYT
13 TRBJ2-4 TRBV3-1 ASSRAGTGEDIQY
10 TRBJ2-1 TRBV11-2 ASSISRVEQF
12 TRBJ1-6 TRBV10-2 ASSEGQGLTPLH
12 TRBJ2-7 TRBV7-2 ASSHSGTPYEQY
14 TRBJ2-5 TRBV4-1 ASSQEPLLAPETQY